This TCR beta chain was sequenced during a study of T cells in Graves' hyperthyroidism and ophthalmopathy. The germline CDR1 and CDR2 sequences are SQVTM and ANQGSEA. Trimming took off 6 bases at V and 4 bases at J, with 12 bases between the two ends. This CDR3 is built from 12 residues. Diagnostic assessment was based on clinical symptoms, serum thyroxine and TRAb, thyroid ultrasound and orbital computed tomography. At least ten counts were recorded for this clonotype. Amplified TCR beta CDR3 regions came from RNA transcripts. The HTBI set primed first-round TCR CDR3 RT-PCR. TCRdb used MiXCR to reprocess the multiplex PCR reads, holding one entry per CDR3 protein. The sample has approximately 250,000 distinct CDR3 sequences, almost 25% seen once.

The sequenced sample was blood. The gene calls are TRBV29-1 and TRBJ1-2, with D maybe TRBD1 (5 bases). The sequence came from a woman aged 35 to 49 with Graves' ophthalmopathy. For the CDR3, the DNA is TGCAGCGTCCTTGGGACCCTCTATGGCTACACCTTC. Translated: CSVLGTLYGYTF.